The table lists the clone carrying this TCR beta chain with many counts. Unique molecular identifiers were incorporated into the prepared TCRbeta library. Each CDR3 protein is one row after TCRdb ran MiXCR on the PCR reads. The sample holds more than 550,000 distinct CDR3 sequences, about 10% seen once. The sample originates from a study of T-cell reconstitution after alpha-beta-depleted transplantation in children. The clonotype comes from a human donor who donated a stem cell graft to a child with acute myeloid leukemia. The sequenced sample was PBMCs from the stem cell graft donor, obtained from the stem cell graft.

CDR3 region: CASSLASGRGGETQYF. DNA for the CDR3: TGTGCCAGCAGCTTAGCAAGCGGGAGAGGCGGTGAGACCCAGTACTTC. This chain links TRBV7-2 with TRBJ2-5; 8 bases align to TRBD2. Per germline, CDR1 SGHTA and CDR2 FQGNSA. J lost 5 bases, V lost 0 bases, and 8 bases had no gene match. This CDR3 has 16 residues.